One and the same sample provided the 16 T cell receptor beta chains below, sequenced in a study of beta chain features in type 1 diabetes. Every isolated RNA sample was fully reverse transcribed, so sequencing captured expressed TCRB transcripts. The method was immunoSEQ multiplex PCR; TCRdb's version includes in-frame clones alone and lacks a portion of them. The sample holds hundreds of thousands of clones, 15% to 20% seen once. Sequenced sample: naive CD4+ T cells from blood. Every receptor here comes from a woman under 30 in good health.

This clone was counted only a few times. The chain recombines TRBV5-4 with TRBJ2-5; TRBD1 agrees at 8 bases. The germline V gene has CDR1 SGHNT and CDR2 YYREEE (reference sequence). J was trimmed by 5 bases and V by 4 bases; bases with no gene match: 7. The CDR3 has 14 amino acids. The CDR3 protein is CASSQGQGRETQYF. The DNA of the CDR3 is TGTGCCAGCAGCCAAGGACAGGGACGGGAGACCCAGTACTTC.

The chain has TRBV9 and TRBJ2-1; 13 nucleotides line up with TRBD2. Germline CDR1 reads SGDLS; CDR2 reads YYNGEE. The trim removed 3 bases at V and 8 bases at J, leaving 8 bases unmatched. The length of the CDR3 is 16 residues. The CDR3 coding sequence is TGTGCCAGCAGCGGAAGGGGACTAGCGGGACTGGATGAGCAGTTCTTC. Protein product: CASSGRGLAGLDEQFF.

This clone occurred a few times. V and J are TRBV7-8 and TRBJ1-1, with D possibly matching TRBD1 (5 bases). V was clipped by 1 base and J by 1 base, with 7 bases between them. Per the germline V gene, CDR1 is SGHVS and CDR2 is FQNEAQ. There are 14 residues in the CDR3. The CDR3 coding sequence is TGTGCCAGCAGCTTAGAAGGACAGAACACTGAAGCTTTCTTT. It specifies CASSLEGQNTEAFF.

This clone appeared a few times. The genes are TRBV28 and TRBJ2-2; D is unclear. Germline-derived CDR1 and CDR2 are MDHEN and SYDVKM. Trimming stripped 4 bases from V and 2 bases from J, with 5 bases between. This CDR3 comprises 13 residues. This CDR3 reads CASSSYNTGELFF. The CDR3 bases are TGTGCCAGCAGTTCTTACAACACCGGGGAGCTGTTTTTT. Drawing the rest from reference TRBV28 and TRBJ2-2, the complete variable domain is DVKVTQSSRYLVKRTGEKVFLECVQDMDHENMFWYRQDPGLGLRLIYFSYDVKMKEKGDIPEGYSVSREKKERFSLILESASTNQTSMYLCASSSYNTGELFFGEGSRLTVL.

This clone has a handful of counts. V and J are TRBV18 and TRBJ1-5; D may be TRBD1 (6 bases). Germline V lookup: CDR1 KGHSH, CDR2 LQKENI. This CDR3 is built from 15 residues. The germline V and J ends were trimmed by 4 bases and 2 bases, with 12 bases remaining between them. CDR3 region: CASSRDTSGNQPQHF. The CDR3, as DNA: TGTGCCAGCTCACGGGACACGTCGGGCAATCAGCCCCAGCATTTT. The full variable domain, in which reference TRBV18 and TRBJ1-5 provide the parts outside the CDR3, is NAGVMQNPRHLVRRRGQEARLRCSPMKGHSHVYWYRQLPEEGLKFMVYLQKENIIDESGMPKERFSAEFPKEGPSILRIQQVVRGDSAAYFCASSRDTSGNQPQHFGDGTRLSIL.

The rearrangement joins TRBV7-6 to TRBJ2-5; a possible D gene is TRBD1 (6 bases). V was cut by 8 bases and J by 1 base, with 14 bases left in between. The CDR3 has 14 amino acids. The germline gives CDR1 SGHVS, CDR2 FNYEAQ. The CDR3 coding sequence is TGTGCCAGCCGGACGAGAGGGGGCCAAGAGACCCAGTACTTC. This codes for CASRTRGGQETQYF.

This clone was picked up a small number of times. The chain employs TRBV28 and TRBJ2-6, with D perhaps assigned TRBD1 or TRBD2 (5 bases each). The germline gives CDR1 MDHEN, CDR2 SYDVKM. The length of the CDR3 is 17 residues. The germline V and J ends were trimmed by 4 bases and 0 bases, with 13 bases remaining between them. The chain's CDR3 is CASSSGTAFSGANVLTF. In nucleotides, the CDR3 is TGTGCCAGCAGTTCCGGGACGGCCTTCTCTGGGGCCAACGTCCTGACTTTC.

This clone was picked up a small number of times. V is TRBV7-9 and J is TRBJ2-2; D gene unclear. The CDR3 extends over 11 amino acids. V lost 11 bases to trimming and J lost 6 bases, with 10 bases between them. Germline values: CDR1 SEHNR, CDR2 FQNEAQ (reference sequence). The CDR3, as DNA: TGTGCCTCCGGTTGGGCCGGGGAGCTGTTTTTT. Encoded protein: CASGWAGELFF. Full variable domain (remainder filled in from reference TRBV7-9 and TRBJ2-2): DTGVSQNPRHKITKRGQNVTFRCDPISEHNRLYWYRQTLGQGPEFLTYFQNEAQLEKSRLLSDRFSAERPKGSFSTLEIQRTEQGDSAMYLCASGWAGELFFGEGSRLTVL.

The V call is TRBV29-1, the J call TRBJ2-3; 11 bases map to TRBD2. The CDR3 consists of 13 residues. Germline values: CDR1 SQVTM, CDR2 ANQGSEA. V was clipped by 6 bases and J by 11 bases; unmatched bases: 10. CDR3 sequence reads: CSVGLTSGIVQYF. The DNA of the CDR3 is TGCAGCGTAGGGTTGACTAGCGGGATTGTGCAGTATTTT.

Details on this clone: Germline is not matched at one junction end, which may reflect a read error. The J gene is TRBJ2-7, the V gene TRBV7-9; D is possibly TRBD2 (5 bases). The CDR3 runs to 15 residues. Germline V gives CDR1 SEHNR, CDR2 FQNEAQ (reference sequence). CDR3 in DNA: TGTGCCAGCAGCGCGGACTTTCCTCACTCCTACAAGCAGTACTTC. As protein: CASSADFPHSYKQYF.

The rearrangement links TRBV5-1 to TRBJ2-5; the D call may be TRBD1 or TRBD2 (5 bases each). CDR3 length: 16 residues. The germline CDR1 and CDR2 sequences are SGHRS and YFSETQ. V dropped 4 bases and J dropped 1 base, with 17 bases sitting between them. CDR3 nucleotides: TGCGCCAGCAGCCCTCGGGGACGGATTTCCCAAGAGACCCAGTACTTC. Translating gives CASSPRGRISQETQYF.

The J gene is TRBJ2-5, the V gene TRBV4-3; D assignment may be TRBD1 or TRBD2 (5 bases each). V was clipped by 1 base and J by 7 bases, with 16 bases between them. Germline V lookup: CDR1 LGHNA, CDR2 YSLEER. The CDR3 contains 15 residues. The CDR3 DNA follows: TGCGCCAGCAGCCAAGCTTCGGGACCTATGGGGACCCAGTACTTC. It codes for CASSQASGPMGTQYF.

This chain uses TRBV10-3 with TRBJ2-1; D is undetermined. The CDR3 covers 14 residues. Germline CDR1 ENHRY, CDR2 SYGVKD. Trimming removed 5 bases at V and 6 bases at J, with 14 bases between. This CDR3 reads CAISRDLDVNEQFF. In DNA form, the CDR3 reads TGTGCCATCAGTCGAGACCTCGATGTCAATGAGCAGTTCTTC.

V gene TRBV25-1 combines with J gene TRBJ1-1; maybe TRBD1 (5 bases). CDR1 MGHDK and CDR2 SYGVNS come from the germline V gene. The CDR3 runs to 12 residues. The germline V and J ends were trimmed by 8 bases and 7 bases, with 14 bases remaining between them. In nucleotides, the CDR3 is TGTGCCAGCGGAGACAGCACCGATGAAGCTTTCTTT. Translation gives CASGDSTDEAFF.

The chain couples TRBV7-8 to TRBJ2-5, with no clear D. The CDR3 length is 14 residues. CDR1 and CDR2 from the germline V gene are SGHVS and FQNEAQ. Trimming shortened V by 6 bases and J by 2 bases, and 13 bases separated the two germline ends. The CDR3 region has the DNA TGTGCCAGCAGTTCTAGGGCAGCTCAAGAGACCCAGTACTTC. Translation gives CASSSRAAQETQYF.

Here the CDR3 DNA reads TGTGCCAGCAGCTCCACTGTGGGAGGTGAGCAGTTCTTC. This translates into CASSSTVGGEQFF. This chain uses TRBV11-2 with TRBJ2-1, with a possible D match to TRBD2 (6 bases). Germline V gene lookup returns CDR1 SGHAT and CDR2 FQNNGV. The CDR3 spans 13 residues. V was clipped by 4 bases and J by 9 bases, with 13 bases between them.